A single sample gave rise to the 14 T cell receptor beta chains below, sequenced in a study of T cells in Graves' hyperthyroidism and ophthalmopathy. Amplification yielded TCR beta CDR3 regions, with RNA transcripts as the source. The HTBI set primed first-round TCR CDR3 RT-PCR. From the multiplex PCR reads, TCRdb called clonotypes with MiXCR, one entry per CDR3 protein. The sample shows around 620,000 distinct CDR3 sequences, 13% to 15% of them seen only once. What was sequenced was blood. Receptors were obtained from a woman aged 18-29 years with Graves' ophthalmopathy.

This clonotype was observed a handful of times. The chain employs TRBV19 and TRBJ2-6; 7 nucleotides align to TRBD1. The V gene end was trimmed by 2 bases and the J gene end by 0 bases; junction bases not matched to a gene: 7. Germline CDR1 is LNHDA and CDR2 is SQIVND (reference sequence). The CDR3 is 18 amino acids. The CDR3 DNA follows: TGTGCCAGTAGTATAAAGAGGGGGCGGCTCTCTGGGGCCAACGTCCTGACTTTC. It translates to CASSIKRGRLSGANVLTF.

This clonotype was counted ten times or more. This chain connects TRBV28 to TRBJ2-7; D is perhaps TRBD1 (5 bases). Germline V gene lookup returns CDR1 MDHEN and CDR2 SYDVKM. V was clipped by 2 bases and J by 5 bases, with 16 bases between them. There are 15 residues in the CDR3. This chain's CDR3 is CASSLSITLGDEQYF. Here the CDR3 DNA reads TGTGCCAGCAGTTTAAGCATTACTCTAGGGGACGAGCAGTACTTC.

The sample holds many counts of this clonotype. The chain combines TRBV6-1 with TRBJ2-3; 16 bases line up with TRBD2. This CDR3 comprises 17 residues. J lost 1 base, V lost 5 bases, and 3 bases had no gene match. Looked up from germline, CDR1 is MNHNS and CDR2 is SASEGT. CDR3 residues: CASSRGLAGGGTDTQYF. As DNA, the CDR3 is TGTGCCAGCAGTAGGGGACTAGCGGGAGGGGGCACAGATACGCAGTATTTT.

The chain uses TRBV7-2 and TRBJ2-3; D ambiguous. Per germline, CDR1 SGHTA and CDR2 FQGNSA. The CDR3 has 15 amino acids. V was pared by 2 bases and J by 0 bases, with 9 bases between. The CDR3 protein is CASSLFSSSTDTQYF. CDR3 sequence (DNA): TGTGCCAGCAGCTTATTCAGCTCTAGCACAGATACGCAGTATTTT.

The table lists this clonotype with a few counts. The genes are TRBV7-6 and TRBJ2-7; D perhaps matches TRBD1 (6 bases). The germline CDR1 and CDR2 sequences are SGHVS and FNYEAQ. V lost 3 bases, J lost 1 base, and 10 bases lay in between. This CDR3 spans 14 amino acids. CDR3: CASSFSQGSYEQYF. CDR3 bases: TGTGCCAGCAGCTTTTCCCAGGGGTCCTACGAGCAGTACTTC.

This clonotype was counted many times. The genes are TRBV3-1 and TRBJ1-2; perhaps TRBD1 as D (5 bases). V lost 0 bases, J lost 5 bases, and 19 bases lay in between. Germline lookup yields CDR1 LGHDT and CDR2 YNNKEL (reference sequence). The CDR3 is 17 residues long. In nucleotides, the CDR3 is TGTGCCAGCAGCCAAGATCTGTGGGGGTCCCAGACATATGGCTACACCTTC. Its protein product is CASSQDLWGSQTYGYTF.

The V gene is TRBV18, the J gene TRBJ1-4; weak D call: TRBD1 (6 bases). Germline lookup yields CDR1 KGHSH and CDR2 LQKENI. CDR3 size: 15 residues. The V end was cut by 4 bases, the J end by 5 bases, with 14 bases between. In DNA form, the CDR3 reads TGTGCCAGCTCACTGGACCAGGGGTTAAATGAAAAACTGTTTTTT. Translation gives CASSLDQGLNEKLFF. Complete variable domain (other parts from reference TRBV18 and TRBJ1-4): NAGVMQNPRHLVRRRGQEARLRCSPMKGHSHVYWYRQLPEEGLKFMVYLQKENIIDESGMPKERFSAEFPKEGPSILRIQQVVRGDSAAYFCASSLDQGLNEKLFFGSGTQLSVL.

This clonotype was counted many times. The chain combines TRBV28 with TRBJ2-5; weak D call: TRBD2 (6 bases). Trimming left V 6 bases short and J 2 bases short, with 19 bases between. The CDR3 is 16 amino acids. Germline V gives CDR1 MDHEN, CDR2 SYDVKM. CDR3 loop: CASRPLGSGLQETQYF. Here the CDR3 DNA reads TGTGCCAGCAGACCCCTGGGCAGCGGGCTGCAAGAGACCCAGTACTTC.

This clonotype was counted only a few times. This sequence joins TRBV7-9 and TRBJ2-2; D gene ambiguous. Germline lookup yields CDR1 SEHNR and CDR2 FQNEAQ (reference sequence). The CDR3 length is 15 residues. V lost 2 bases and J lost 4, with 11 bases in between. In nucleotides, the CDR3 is TGTGCCAGCAGCTTACGGGCCTCGAGCACCGGGGAGCTGTTTTTT. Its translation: CASSLRASSTGELFF.

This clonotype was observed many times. The CDR3 loop is CASSSRQRITEAFF. CDR3 nucleotide sequence: TGTGCCAGCAGTTCTCGGCAACGTATTACTGAAGCTTTCTTT. This chain connects TRBV12-3 or TRBV12-4 to TRBJ1-1; no firm D call. The CDR3 is 14 residues long. Trimming pared 4 bases from V and 5 bases from J, leaving 14 bases between.

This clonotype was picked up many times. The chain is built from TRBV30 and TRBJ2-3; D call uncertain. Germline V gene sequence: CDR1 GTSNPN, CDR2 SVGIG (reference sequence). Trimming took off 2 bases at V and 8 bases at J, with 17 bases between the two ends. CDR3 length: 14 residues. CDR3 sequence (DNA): TGTGCCTGGAGTCCCCCCCTCCCTCAGAGTACGCAGTATTTT. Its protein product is CAWSPPLPQSTQYF.

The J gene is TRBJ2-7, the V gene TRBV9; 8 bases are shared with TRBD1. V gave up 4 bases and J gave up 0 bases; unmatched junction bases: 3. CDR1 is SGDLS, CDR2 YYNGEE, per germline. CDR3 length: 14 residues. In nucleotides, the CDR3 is TGTGCCAGCAGCATAACAGGGGGCTCCTACGAGCAGTACTTC. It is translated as CASSITGGSYEQYF. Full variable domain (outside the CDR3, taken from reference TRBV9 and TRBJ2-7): DSGVTQTPKHLITATGQRVTLRCSPRSGDLSVYWYQQSLDQGLQFLIQYYNGEERAKGNILERFSAQQFPDLHSELNLSSLELGDSALYFCASSITGGSYEQYFGPGTRLTVT.

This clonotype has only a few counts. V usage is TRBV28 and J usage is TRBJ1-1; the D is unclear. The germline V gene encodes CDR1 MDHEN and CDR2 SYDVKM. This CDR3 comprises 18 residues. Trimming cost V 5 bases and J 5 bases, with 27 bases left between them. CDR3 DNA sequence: TGTGCCAGCAGTCAACCCTTAGGTACAGTGGGCGCGGCAACTGAAGCTTTCTTT. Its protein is CASSQPLGTVGAATEAFF.

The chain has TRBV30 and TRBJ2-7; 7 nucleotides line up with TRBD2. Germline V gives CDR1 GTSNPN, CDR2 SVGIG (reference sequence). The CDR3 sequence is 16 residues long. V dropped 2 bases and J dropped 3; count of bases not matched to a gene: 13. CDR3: CAWSRGGRQGGYEQYF. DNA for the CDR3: TGTGCCTGGAGTCGGGGAGGGAGGCAGGGAGGCTACGAGCAGTACTTC.